Listed below are T cell receptor beta chains from one sample, sequenced in a study of blood T cell repertoires in COVID-19. Libraries were prepared by immunoSEQ multiplex PCR; TCRdb keeps only in-frame clonotypes and omits some of them. The repertoire holds 430,000 or so clones, with 85% to 90% as singletons. Sequencing input: PBMCs or T cells enriched from blood (not recorded which). The receptors stem from a woman aged 35 to 49 who had recovered from COVID-19. The CDR3 runs from the conserved cysteine through the conserved F or W. A D gene is named only where the DNA matches it firmly. The listing skips clone size in some rows; elsewhere it reads once, few, many or a size class.

J: TRBJ1-5
size: .
D: .
V: TRBV19
DNA: TGTGCCAGTAGTCTCCGGGACTACTATAGCAATCAGCCCCAGCATTTT
CDR3: CASSLRDYYSNQPQHF

J: TRBJ2-2
size: .
D: .
V: TRBV6-2/TRBV6-3
DNA: TGTGCCAGCAGTTACCATAAGACAGCCACCGGGGAGCTGTTTTTT
CDR3: CASSYHKTATGELFF

J: TRBJ1-2
size: .
D: TRBD1
V: TRBV27
DNA: TGTGCCAGCAGGACTAGACAGGGACTAGCTAACTATGGCTACACCTTC
CDR3: CASRTRQGLANYGYTF

J: TRBJ2-2
size: .
D: .
V: TRBV9
DNA: TGTGCCAGCAGCATAACTAGTGCCGGGGAGCTGTTTTTT
CDR3: CASSITSAGELFF

J: TRBJ1-1
size: .
D: TRBD1
V: TRBV7-9
DNA: TGTGCCAGCAGTTTAGGACAGGGGACACTCATCGAAGCTTTCTTT
CDR3: CASSLGQGTLIEAFF

J: TRBJ2-5
size: .
D: .
V: TRBV9
DNA: TGTGCCAGCAGCCAAACAGGATCTCAAGAGACCCAGTACTTC
CDR3: CASSQTGSQETQYF

J: TRBJ2-1
size: .
D: TRBD2
V: TRBV3-1/TRBV3-2
DNA: TGTGCCAGCAGCCAAGCGCTTAGGGGACGGGGTTCTAGCGGGAGGTTCTACAATGAGCAGTTCTTC
CDR3: CASSQALRGRGSSGRFYNEQFF

J: TRBJ1-3
size: .
D: .
V: TRBV5-1
DNA: TGCGCCAGCAGCTTGGACACCAGCTCTGGAAACACCATATATTTT
CDR3: CASSLDTSSGNTIYF

J: TRBJ2-1
size: .
D: .
V: TRBV6-5
DNA: TGTGCCAGCAGTTACTCGAGACTAGGTCATTACAATGAGCAGTTCTTC
CDR3: CASSYSRLGHYNEQFF

J: TRBJ1-1
size: once
D: TRBD1
V: TRBV7-9
DNA: TGTGCCAGCAGCTTGTTGGGACCCAAGGACAGGGATACTGAAGCTTTCTTT
CDR3: CASSLLGPKDRDTEAFF

J: TRBJ1-3
size: .
D: .
V: TRBV4-3
DNA: TGCGCCAGCAGCCAAGCAGGGTCAGGAAACACCATATATTTT
CDR3: CASSQAGSGNTIYF

J: TRBJ1-1
size: many
D: .
V: TRBV29-1
DNA: TGCAGCGTTGTGGTGCCGGCGGAGAACACTGAAGCTTTCTTT
CDR3: CSVVVPAENTEAFF

J: TRBJ1-1
size: .
D: .
V: TRBV20-1
DNA: TGCAGTGCTAGTAGAGCACACACTGAAGCTTTCTTT
CDR3: CSASRAHTEAFF

J: TRBJ1-1
size: .
D: TRBD1
V: TRBV30
DNA: TGTGCCTGGAATAGGGACAGGGCTGAAGCTTTCTTT
CDR3: CAWNRDRAEAFF

J: TRBJ2-2
size: .
D: .
V: TRBV5-1
DNA: TGCGCCAGCAGCTTGGGGGAGTCCGGGGAGCTGTTTTTT
CDR3: CASSLGESGELFF

J: TRBJ1-3
size: .
D: .
V: TRBV9
DNA: TGTGCCAGTGGGGACACCTCTGGAAACACCATATATTTT
CDR3: CASGDTSGNTIYF

J: TRBJ2-1
size: .
D: TRBD2
V: TRBV9
DNA: TGTGCCAGCAGCGTAGGGCTAGCGGCTAACAATGAGCAGTTCTTC
CDR3: CASSVGLAANNEQFF

J: TRBJ1-2
size: .
D: TRBD1
V: TRBV27
DNA: TGTGCCAGCAGACCTAGGGACAGAGACTATGGCTACACCTTC
CDR3: CASRPRDRDYGYTF

J: TRBJ2-1
size: .
D: TRBD1
V: TRBV9
DNA: TGTGCCAGCAGCGTAGGTAACAGGGGCGCCTACAATGAGCAGTTCTTC
CDR3: CASSVGNRGAYNEQFF

J: TRBJ1-1
size: .
D: .
V: TRBV19
DNA: TGTGCCAGTACCTACCACGGCAGGGCCAAGAACACTGAAGCTTTCTTT
CDR3: CASTYHGRAKNTEAFF

J: TRBJ2-5
size: .
D: .
V: TRBV18
DNA: TGTGCCAGCTCACCACCGTTCTTGTCGGGAGAGACCCAGTACTTC
CDR3: CASSPPFLSGETQYF

J: TRBJ2-2
size: .
D: .
V: TRBV29-1
DNA: TGCAGCGTGGGGAGATTGAACACCGGGGAGCTGTTTTTT
CDR3: CSVGRLNTGELFF

J: TRBJ2-3
size: .
D: TRBD2
V: TRBV7-2
DNA: TGTGCCAGCAGGAAGGGACTAGACACAGATACGCAGTATTTT
CDR3: CASRKGLDTDTQYF

J: TRBJ1-1
size: .
D: TRBD1
V: TRBV9
DNA: TGTGCCAGCAGCGGGACAGGGACTGAAGCTTTCTTT
CDR3: CASSGTGTEAFF

J: TRBJ1-2
size: .
D: .
V: TRBV21-1
DNA: TGTGCCAGCAGCGACGGACAGGGGGATGGCTACACCTTC
CDR3: CASSDGQGDGYTF

J: TRBJ2-3
size: .
D: TRBD2
V: TRBV10-1
DNA: TGCGCCAGCAGTGGGACTAGCGGCAGCACAGATACGCAGTATTTT
CDR3: CASSGTSGSTDTQYF

J: TRBJ2-7
size: .
D: .
V: TRBV5-1
DNA: TGCGCCAGCAGCTGGGCCGGTACCGACGAGCAGTACTTC
CDR3: CASSWAGTDEQYF

J: TRBJ2-1
size: .
D: .
V: TRBV5-1
DNA: TGCGCCAGCAGCTTGGGACTCTACAATGAGCAGTTCTTC
CDR3: CASSLGLYNEQFF

J: TRBJ1-6
size: .
D: .
V: TRBV5-8
DNA: TGTGCCAGCGGTATCTGGGGCACGGATAATTCACCCCTCCACTTT
CDR3: CASGIWGTDNSPLHF

J: TRBJ1-5
size: .
D: .
V: TRBV4-1
DNA: TGCGCCAGCAGCCAAAGGTTGGACTCGGATCGGAATCAGCCCCAGCATTTT
CDR3: CASSQRLDSDRNQPQHF

J: TRBJ2-1
size: .
D: .
V: TRBV6-1
DNA: TGTGCCAGCAGTGAGGAACCGACTGCCTACAATGAGCAGTTCTTC
CDR3: CASSEEPTAYNEQFF

J: TRBJ1-2
size: .
D: TRBD1
V: TRBV28
DNA: TGTGCCAGCAGTTTTAAGGGACAGAATTATGGCTACACCTTC
CDR3: CASSFKGQNYGYTF

J: TRBJ1-1
size: many
D: .
V: TRBV11-2
DNA: TGTGCCAGCAGGTTGGGACATCCTGAAGCTTTCTTT
CDR3: CASRLGHPEAFF

J: TRBJ1-6
size: .
D: TRBD1
V: TRBV4-2
DNA: TGTGCCAGCAGCCAATCCTCCCAGGGGGCTGATAATTCACCCCTCCACTTT
CDR3: CASSQSSQGADNSPLHF

J: TRBJ1-2
size: .
D: .
V: TRBV27
DNA: TGTGCCAGCAGCGAAAGGGGGGGCCGCAGGGAGTATGGCTACACCTTC
CDR3: CASSERGGRREYGYTF

J: TRBJ2-7
size: .
D: TRBD1
V: TRBV25-1
DNA: TGTGCCAGCAGTGACGAGAGGGACAGGGGGCGATACGAGCAGTACTTC
CDR3: CASSDERDRGRYEQYF

J: TRBJ2-1
size: .
D: .
V: TRBV5-6
DNA: TGTGCCAGCAGCTTGGCCCCCCTAACAGTAATCGATAGGCTCTTC
CDR3: CASSLAPLTVIDRLF

J: TRBJ2-3
size: .
D: TRBD2
V: TRBV27
DNA: TGTGCCAGCAGTTATAGCGGGCGCACAGATACGCAGTATTTT
CDR3: CASSYSGRTDTQYF

J: TRBJ2-3
size: .
D: .
V: TRBV16
DNA: TGTGCCAGCGCCCGTCCCGAAGTAGCCGATACGCAGTATTTT
CDR3: CASARPEVADTQYF

J: TRBJ1-1
size: .
D: TRBD1
V: TRBV10-3
DNA: TGTGCCATCAGGGGGACAGGGTGGAACACTGAAGCTTTCTTT
CDR3: CAIRGTGWNTEAFF

J: TRBJ1-6
size: .
D: .
V: TRBV3-1/TRBV3-2
DNA: TGTGCCAGCAGCCAAGAGGACGGGGGGACATATTCACCCCTCCACTTT
CDR3: CASSQEDGGTYSPLHF

J: TRBJ1-1
size: few
D: .
V: TRBV5-1
DNA: TGCGCCAGCAGCTTGGGGACAGACCCTGAAGCTTTCTTT
CDR3: CASSLGTDPEAFF